What follows describes a single TCR beta chain. J was trimmed by 7 bases and V by 5 bases; bases with no gene match: 7. Germline V gene data show CDR1 as SGHVS and CDR2 as FNYEAQ. The CDR3 is made up of 15 amino acids. These data come from a study of blood T cell repertoires in COVID-19. Cohorts were determined from participant-reported clinical history. The protocol was immunoSEQ multiplex PCR, while the TCRdb copy is restricted to in-frame clones and leaves out a portion. This repertoire shows 250,000 to 300,000 clones, roughly 88% found once; its top ten account for approximately 2%. This TCR was sampled from a woman between 50 and 59 years old who had recovered from COVID-19. This chain uses TRBV7-6 with TRBJ1-6; 8 nucleotides align to TRBD1. The specimen was PBMCs or T cells enriched from blood (not recorded which). The CDR3: CASSPDRGGNSPLHF. The CDR3 region has the DNA TGTGCCAGCAGCCCCGACAGGGGCGGGAATTCACCCCTCCACTTT.